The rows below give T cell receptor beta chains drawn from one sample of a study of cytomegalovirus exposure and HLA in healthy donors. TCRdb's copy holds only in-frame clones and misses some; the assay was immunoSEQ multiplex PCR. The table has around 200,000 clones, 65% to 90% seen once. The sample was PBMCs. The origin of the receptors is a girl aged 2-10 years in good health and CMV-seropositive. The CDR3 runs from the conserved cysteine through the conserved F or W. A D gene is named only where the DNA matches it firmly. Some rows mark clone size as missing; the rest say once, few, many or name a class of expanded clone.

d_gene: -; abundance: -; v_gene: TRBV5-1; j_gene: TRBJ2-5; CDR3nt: TGCGCCAGCAGCTTGGGGGGGGTACAAGAGACCCAGTACTTC; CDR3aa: CASSLGGVQETQYF
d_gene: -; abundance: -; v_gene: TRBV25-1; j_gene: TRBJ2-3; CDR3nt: TGTGCCAGCAGTGAATATACCAGAAGCACAGATACGCAGTATTTT; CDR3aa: CASSEYTRSTDTQYF
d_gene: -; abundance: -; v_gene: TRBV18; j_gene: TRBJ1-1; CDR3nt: TGTGCCAGCTCACCACAGGGGCTGAACACTGAAGCTTTCTTT; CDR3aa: CASSPQGLNTEAFF
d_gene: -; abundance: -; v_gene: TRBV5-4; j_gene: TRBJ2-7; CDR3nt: TGTGCCAGCAGCTTTGAGGACAGTCCCTACGAGCAGTACTTC; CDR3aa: CASSFEDSPYEQYF
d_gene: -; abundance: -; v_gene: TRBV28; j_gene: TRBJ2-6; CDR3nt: TGTGCCAGCAGTCCCATTGGGAGCGGGGCCAACGTCCTGACTTTC; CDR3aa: CASSPIGSGANVLTF
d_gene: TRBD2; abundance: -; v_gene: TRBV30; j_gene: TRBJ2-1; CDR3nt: TGTGCCTTCCACTCAACTAGCGGGTACGATGAGCAGTTCTTC; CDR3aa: CAFHSTSGYDEQFF
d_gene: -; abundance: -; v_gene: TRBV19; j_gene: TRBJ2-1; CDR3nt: TGTGCCAGTACCACAGGAAGTGGTGAGCAGTTCTTC; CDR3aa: CASTTGSGEQFF
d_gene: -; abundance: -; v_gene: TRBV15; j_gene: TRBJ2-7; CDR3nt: TGTGCCACCAGCAGACTCCCCCGGGGTAACTACGAGCAGTACTTC; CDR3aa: CATSRLPRGNYEQYF
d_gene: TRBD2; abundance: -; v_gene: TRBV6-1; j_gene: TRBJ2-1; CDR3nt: TGTGCCAGCGCGGGGGGGAGACTAGCGGGGCTGGAGCAGTTCTTC; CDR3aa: CASAGGRLAGLEQFF
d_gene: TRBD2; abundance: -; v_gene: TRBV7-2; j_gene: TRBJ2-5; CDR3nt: TGTGCCAGCAGCTCTTCGTATCTAGCGGCAGAGACCCAGTACTTC; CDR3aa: CASSSSYLAAETQYF
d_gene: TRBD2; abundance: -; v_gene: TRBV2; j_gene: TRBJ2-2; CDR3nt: TGTGCCAGCATTGGTAGCGGGGGGGCTGTCACCGGGGAGCTGTTTTTT; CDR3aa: CASIGSGGAVTGELFF
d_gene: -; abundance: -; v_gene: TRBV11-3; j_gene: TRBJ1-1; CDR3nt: TGTGCCAGCAGCTTACAGGGGCACACTGAAGCTTTCTTT; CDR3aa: CASSLQGHTEAFF
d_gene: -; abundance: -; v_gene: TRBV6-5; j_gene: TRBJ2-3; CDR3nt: TGTGCCAGCAGGAGTACAGGCCATGACACAGATACGCAGTATTTT; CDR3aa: CASRSTGHDTDTQYF
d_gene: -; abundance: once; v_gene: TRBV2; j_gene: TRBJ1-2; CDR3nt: TGTGCCAGCAGTGAAGTCGGGAAGGTGGACTATGGCTACACCTTC; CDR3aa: CASSEVGKVDYGYTF
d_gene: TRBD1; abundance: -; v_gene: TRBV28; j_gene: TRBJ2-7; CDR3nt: TGTGCCAGCAAGGAGACAGGGAAATACGAGCAGTACTTC; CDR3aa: CASKETGKYEQYF
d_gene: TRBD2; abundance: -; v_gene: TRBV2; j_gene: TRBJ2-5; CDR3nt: TGTGCCAGCAGTGAGTTTGGTGCGGGAGTGCGCGAGACCCAGTACTTC; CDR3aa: CASSEFGAGVRETQYF
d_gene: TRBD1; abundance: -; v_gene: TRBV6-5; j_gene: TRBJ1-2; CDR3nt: TGTGCCAGCAGTTACAGAGACAGGGGGGACTATGGCTACACCTTC; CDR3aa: CASSYRDRGDYGYTF
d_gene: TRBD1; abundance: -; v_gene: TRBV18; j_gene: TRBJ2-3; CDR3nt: TGTGCCAGCTCACCAGGGGACAGGGTAACAGATACGCAGTATTTT; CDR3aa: CASSPGDRVTDTQYF
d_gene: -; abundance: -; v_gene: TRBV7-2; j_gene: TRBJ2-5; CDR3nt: TGTGCCAGCAGCTTTTTAATAGCGCAAGAGACCCAGTACTTC; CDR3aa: CASSFLIAQETQYF
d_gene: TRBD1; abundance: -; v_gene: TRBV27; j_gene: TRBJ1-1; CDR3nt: TGTGCCAGCAGCCCCACAGGGGCTAACACTGAAGCTTTCTTT; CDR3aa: CASSPTGANTEAFF
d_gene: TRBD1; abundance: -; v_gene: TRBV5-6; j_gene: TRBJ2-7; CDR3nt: TGTGCCAGCACCGAGGGGGCTAGGTACGAGCAGTACTTC; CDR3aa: CASTEGARYEQYF
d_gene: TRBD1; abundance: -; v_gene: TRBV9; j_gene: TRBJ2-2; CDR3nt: TGTGCCAGCAGCGTAGCTAGGGGACAGTCCGCCGGGGAGCTGTTTTTT; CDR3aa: CASSVARGQSAGELFF
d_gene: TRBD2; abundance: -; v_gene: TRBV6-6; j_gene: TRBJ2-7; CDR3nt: TGTGCCAGCAGTTACTTTAGCGGGGGGGTACGCGAGCAGTACTTC; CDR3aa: CASSYFSGGVREQYF
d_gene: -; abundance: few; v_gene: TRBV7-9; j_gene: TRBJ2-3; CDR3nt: TGTGCCAGCAGCTTGGCGGGACTCACAGATACGCAGTATTTT; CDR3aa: CASSLAGLTDTQYF
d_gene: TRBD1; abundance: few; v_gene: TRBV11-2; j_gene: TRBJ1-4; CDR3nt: TGTGCCAGCAGGTCGGGACAGGCTAATGAAAAACTGTTTTTT; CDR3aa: CASRSGQANEKLFF
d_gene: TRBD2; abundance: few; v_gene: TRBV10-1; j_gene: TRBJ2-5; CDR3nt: TGCGCCAGCAGTGAGGGGGTACTAGCGGGAGGGGAGACCCAGTACTTC; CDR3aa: CASSEGVLAGGETQYF
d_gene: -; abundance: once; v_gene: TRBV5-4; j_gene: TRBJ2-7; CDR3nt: TGTGCCAGCAGCTTGGAAATCTCGCAGTCCTACGAGCAGTACTTC; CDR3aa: CASSLEISQSYEQYF
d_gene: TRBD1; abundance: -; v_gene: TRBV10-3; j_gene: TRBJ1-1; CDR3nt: TGTGCCAGCTCCAAGACAGGGAACTTCGCTGAAGCTTTCTTT; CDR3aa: CASSKTGNFAEAFF
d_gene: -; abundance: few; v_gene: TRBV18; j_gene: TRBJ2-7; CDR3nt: TGTGCCAGCTCACGTGAACTGGAGGACGAGCAGTACTTC; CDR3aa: CASSRELEDEQYF
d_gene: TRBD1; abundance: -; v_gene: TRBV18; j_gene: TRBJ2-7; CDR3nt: TGTGCCAGCTCACCACGGCCGGGACAGGGGGCCTACGAGCAGTACTTC; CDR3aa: CASSPRPGQGAYEQYF
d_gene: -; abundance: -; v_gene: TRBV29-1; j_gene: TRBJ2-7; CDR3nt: TGCAGCGTCCTAGGAAGGAACGAGCAGTACTTC; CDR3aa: CSVLGRNEQYF
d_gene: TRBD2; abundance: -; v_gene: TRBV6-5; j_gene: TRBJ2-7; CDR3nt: TGTGCCAGCAGTACCACTAGCGGGGCAAACTACGAGCAGTACTTC; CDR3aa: CASSTTSGANYEQYF
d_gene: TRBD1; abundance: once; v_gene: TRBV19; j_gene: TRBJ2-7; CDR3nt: TGTGCCAGTCGGCCTAAGGGGGCCTCCTACGAGCAGTACTTC; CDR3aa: CASRPKGASYEQYF
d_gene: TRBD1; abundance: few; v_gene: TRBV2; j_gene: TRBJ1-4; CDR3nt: TGTGCCAGCGACGACAGGGGTAATGAAAAACTGTTTTTT; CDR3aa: CASDDRGNEKLFF
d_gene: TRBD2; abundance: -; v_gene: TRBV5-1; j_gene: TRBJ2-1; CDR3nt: TGCGCCAGCAGCTACCTCGGAGCGGGGGCCGGGAATGAGCAGTTCTTC; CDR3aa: CASSYLGAGAGNEQFF
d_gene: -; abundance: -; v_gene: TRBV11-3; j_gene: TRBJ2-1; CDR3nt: TGTGCCAGCAGTTCTAGGACCCTGGGACAAAATGAGCAGTTCTTC; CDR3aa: CASSSRTLGQNEQFF
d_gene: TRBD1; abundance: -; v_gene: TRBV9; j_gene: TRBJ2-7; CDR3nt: TGTGCCAGCAGCCCAGGGGGATCCCGGGCCTCCTACGAGCAGTACTTC; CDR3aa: CASSPGGSRASYEQYF
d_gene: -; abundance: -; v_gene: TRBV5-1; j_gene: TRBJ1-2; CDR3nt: TGCGCCAGCAGCGAAGCCCGGGAACCCTATGGCTACACCTTC; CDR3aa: CASSEAREPYGYTF
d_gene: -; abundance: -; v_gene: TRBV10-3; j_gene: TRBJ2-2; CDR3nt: TGTGCCATCAGTGAGAGGCGGGATCCCACCGGGGAGCTGTTTTTT; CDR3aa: CAISERRDPTGELFF
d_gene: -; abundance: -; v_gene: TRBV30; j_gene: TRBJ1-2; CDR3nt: TGTGCCCTCATGGAGGGCCCGGGCTACACCTTC; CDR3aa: CALMEGPGYTF
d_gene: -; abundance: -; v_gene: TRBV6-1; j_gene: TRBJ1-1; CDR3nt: TGTGCCAGCACCCCCGCTGCGACGGGAACTGAAGCTTTCTTT; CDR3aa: CASTPAATGTEAFF
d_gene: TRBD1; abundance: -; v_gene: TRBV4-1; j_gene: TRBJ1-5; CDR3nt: TGCGCCAGCAGGAGGACAGGGCTTGGGCAGCCCCAGCATTTT; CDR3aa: CASRRTGLGQPQHF
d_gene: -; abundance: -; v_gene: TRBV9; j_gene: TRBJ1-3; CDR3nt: TGTGCCAGCAGCGTAGACAGTTACTCTGGAAACACCATATATTTT; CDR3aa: CASSVDSYSGNTIYF
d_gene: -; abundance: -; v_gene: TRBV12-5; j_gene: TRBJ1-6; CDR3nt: TGTGCTAGTGGTAGCGGGGGGGGCTATAATTCACCCCTCCACTTT; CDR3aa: CASGSGGGYNSPLHF
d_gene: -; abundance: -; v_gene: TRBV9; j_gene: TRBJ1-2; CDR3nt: TGTGCCAGCAGCGTAGATCTCGATACTGGTGTGGGCAACTATGGCTACACCTTC; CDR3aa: CASSVDLDTGVGNYGYTF